Below, 6 T cell receptor beta chains from the same sample are listed, as sequenced in a study of CD8 T cells in ankylosing spondylitis (dated by TCRdb to 2015 to 2018). Study-wide conclusions, independent of this receptor: A TCR beta motif made up of several highly homologous amino acid variants appeared to be characteristic of blood from ankylosing spondylitis patients.

Libraries were prepared through 5' RACE. Sequencing instrument: Illumina HiSeq 2500. TCRdb reprocessed the public reads (quality trimming at Q25 with fastp, clone calling with MiXCR) and kept in-frame beta chains. Under each unique CDR3 protein, matching rows form one entry showing the most common genes and DNA. The sample records about 750,000 distinct CDR3 sequences, 15% to 20% of which are singletons. 15% to 20% of the sample rests with the top ten. These receptors' antigens are unknown. Material: blood, either unsorted or a sorted T cell fraction (not recorded which). The receptors shown here come from a male donor with ankylosing spondylitis.

This chain joins TRBV24-1 and TRBJ2-3; TRBD2 agrees at 7 bases. Germline V gives CDR1 KGHDR, CDR2 SFDVKD. Germline trimming cut 6 bases from V and 3 bases from J; bases unmatched to any gene: 2. The CDR3 totals 13 residues. CDR3 sequence: CATSRGRTDTQYF. CDR3 nucleotide sequence: TGTGCCACCAGTCGCGGGAGAACAGATACGCAGTATTTT.

This clonotype was counted only a few times. CDR3 bases: TGTGCCAGCTCACCCACGAGTTTGGGGTTATACACCGGGGAGCTGTTTTTT. It is translated as CASSPTSLGLYTGELFF. The chain is built from TRBV18 and TRBJ2-2; D is uncertain. Germline V CDR1 and CDR2: KGHSH, LQKENI. The CDR3 contains 17 residues. Deletions cut 3 bases from V and 3 bases from J, with 17 bases between.

This clonotype was observed a handful of times. The V gene is TRBV20-1, the J gene TRBJ1-1, with D possibly matching TRBD1 (5 bases). The V gene's germline CDR1 is DFQATT and CDR2 SNEGSKA (reference sequence). V lost 3 bases and J 1 base, leaving 12 bases between the germline ends. CDR3 length: 14 amino acids. Here the CDR3 reads CSASTGPSNTEAFF. CDR3 sequence (DNA): TGCAGTGCTAGTACGGGACCCTCGAACACTGAAGCTTTCTTT.

This sequence joins TRBV15 and TRBJ2-3; unclear D gene. This CDR3 spans 19 amino acids. V was pared by 0 bases and J by 1 base, with 20 bases between. CDR1 LNHNV and CDR2 YYDKDF come from the germline V gene (reference sequence). The CDR3 DNA is TGTGCCACCAGCAGAGACTTAAGCGTCCGGCAACCCCGCACAGATACGCAGTATTTT. Its translation is CATSRDLSVRQPRTDTQYF.

In this sample, this clonotype turned up a few times. V gene TRBV20-1 combines with J gene TRBJ1-2; no firm D call. CDR3 length: 12 amino acids. Per germline, CDR1 DFQATT and CDR2 SNEGSKA (reference sequence). CDR3 nucleotides: TGCAAAACTTCCGGGAGCTCCTATGGCTACACCTTC. Translating gives CKTSGSSYGYTF.

This clonotype was picked up a small number of times. This chain joins TRBV28 and TRBJ2-7; no clear D gene. CDR1 is MDHEN, CDR2 SYDVKM, per germline. V was clipped by 3 bases and J by 1 base, with 10 bases between them. CDR3 size: 14 residues. The CDR3: CASSLYLGSYEQYF. The CDR3 bases are TGTGCCAGCAGTTTGTATTTGGGATCCTACGAGCAGTACTTC.